The next 32 T cell receptor beta chains were all read from a single sample in a study of T-cell reconstitution after alpha-beta-depleted transplantation in children. Preparing the TCRbeta library involved the use of unique molecular identifiers. TCRdb ran MiXCR on the PCR reads and lists one entry per CDR3 protein. The sample consists of fewer than 350,000 distinct CDR3 sequences, about 9.9% of them appearing once. The material sequenced was peripheral blood, taken 180 days after TCRalphabeta/CD19-depleted stem cell transplant. Every receptor here comes from a male patient aged 2 to 10 who had a stem cell transplant for chronic granulomatous disease, so the T cells may come from the graft donor.

V and J are TRBV6-1 and TRBJ2-2; 8 bases agree with TRBD2. The CDR3 has 17 residues. Per germline, CDR1 MNHNS and CDR2 SASEGT. With V trimmed by 6 bases and J by 0 bases, 9 bases remained unmatched. The CDR3 here is CASSPGTLAANTGELFF. Written as DNA, the CDR3 is TGTGCCAGCAGCCCCGGAACACTAGCGGCGAACACCGGGGAGCTGTTTTTT.

The chain carries TRBV4-2 and TRBJ2-2; D call uncertain. This CDR3 is built from 16 residues. Trimming pared 4 bases from V and 4 bases from J, leaving 16 bases between. Per germline, CDR1 LGHNA and CDR2 YNFKEQ. The CDR3 sequence is CASSPPWGSGTGELFF. As DNA, the CDR3 is TGTGCCAGCAGCCCGCCATGGGGTTCGGGCACCGGGGAGCTGTTTTTT.

This clonotype appeared many times. The genes are TRBV28 and TRBJ1-5, with a possible D match to TRBD1 (6 bases). CDR3 length: 14 amino acids. Trimming pared 7 bases from V and 3 bases from J, leaving 13 bases between. Germline V gives CDR1 MDHEN, CDR2 SYDVKM. The CDR3 loop reads CASNVGQINQPQHF. The CDR3 region has the DNA TGTGCCAGCAACGTGGGACAAATCAATCAGCCCCAGCATTTT. Full variable domain (outside the CDR3, taken from reference TRBV28 and TRBJ1-5): DVKVTQSSRYLVKRTGEKVFLECVQDMDHENMFWYRQDPGLGLRLIYFSYDVKMKEKGDIPEGYSVSREKKERFSLILESASTNQTSMYLCASNVGQINQPQHFGDGTRLSIL.

This clonotype was found many times. The V gene is TRBV20-1, the J gene TRBJ1-1, with 7 bases matching TRBD1. After removal of 2 bases from V and 4 bases from J, the junction contained 4 bases not matched to a gene. Per germline, CDR1 DFQATT and CDR2 SNEGSKA (reference sequence). The CDR3 sequence is 13 residues long. CDR3 DNA: TGCAGTGCTAGATCGGACAGGCCCACTGAAGCTTTCTTT. The encoded protein is CSARSDRPTEAFF.

This clonotype was observed many times. The rearrangement uses TRBV5-1 and TRBJ2-6, with D perhaps TRBD2 (5 bases). In germline, CDR1 is SGHRS, CDR2 YFSETQ. Trimming took 5 bases from V and 0 from J, leaving 18 bases between them. The CDR3 covers 18 residues. CDR3 in DNA: TGCGCCAGCAGTATCCATCCAGCGGCATCCTCTGGGGCCAACGTCCTGACTTTC. Encoded protein: CASSIHPAASSGANVLTF.

This clonotype was seen at least ten times. The chain employs TRBV3-1 and TRBJ2-3; 11 bases are a match to TRBD2. The CDR3 covers 17 residues. The ends lost 0 bases at V and 3 bases at J; junction bases unmatched: 5. Germline CDR1 reads LGHDT; CDR2 reads YNNKEL (reference sequence). The CDR3 bases are TGTGCCAGCAGCCAAGACGGGACTAGCGGATTGACAGATACGCAGTATTTT. Translation: CASSQDGTSGLTDTQYF.

This clonotype was recorded at least ten times. V usage is TRBV30 and J usage is TRBJ2-1; 7 bases agree with TRBD1. The CDR3 runs to 14 residues. CDR1 and CDR2 from the germline V gene are GTSNPN and SVGIG (reference sequence). V lost 3 bases, J lost 5 bases, and 7 bases stayed unmatched. CDR3: CAWRNRDRNNEQFF. The CDR3 DNA follows: TGTGCCTGGAGAAACCGGGACAGAAACAATGAGCAGTTCTTC.

Of note for this clonotype: One base away lies a much larger clone, so this may be a sequencing read error. This rearrangement joins TRBV7-8 to TRBJ2-5; 13 positions match TRBD2. After removal of 5 bases from V and 6 bases from J, the junction contained 9 bases not matched to a gene. The CDR3 is made up of 16 amino acids. Germline-derived CDR1 and CDR2 are SGHVS and FQNEAQ. Here the CDR3 DNA reads TGTGCCAGCAGCCCCTGGACTAGCGGGAGAATCAAGACCCAGTACTTC. Translation: CASSPWTSGRIKTQYF.

This clonotype has a count of ten or more. The J gene is TRBJ2-7, the V gene TRBV12-3 or TRBV12-4; D is ambiguous. CDR3 length: 14 amino acids. V was shortened by 7 bases and J by 5 bases, with 18 bases between the two germline ends. The CDR3 reads CASTTLRGSDEQYF. CDR3 coding DNA: TGTGCCAGCACTACACTCCGCGGATCGGACGAGCAGTACTTC.

About this clonotype: A much bigger clone sits one base away, suggesting this may be a read error. The rearrangement uses TRBV20-1 and TRBJ2-7, with TRBD1 matching 8 bases. There are 15 residues in the CDR3. Trimming at V came to 2 bases and at J to 4 bases, leaving 10 bases not matched to a gene. From germline, CDR1 is DFQATT and CDR2 SNEGSKA (reference sequence). The CDR3 loop is CSARWPGQASYEQYF. In DNA, the CDR3 is TGCAGTGCTAGATGGCCGGGACAGGCGAGTTACGAGCAGTACTTC.

This clonotype was detected many times. The genes are TRBV13 and TRBJ2-7; a possible D gene is TRBD2 (5 bases). CDR1 is PRHDT, CDR2 FYEKMQ, per germline (reference sequence). The CDR3 is 18 amino acids. V lost 1 base and J lost 4, with 23 bases in between. The CDR3 protein is CASSLDSRRQQPYYEQYF. CDR3 coding DNA: TGTGCCAGCAGCTTAGATTCCCGGAGGCAGCAGCCGTATTACGAGCAGTACTTC.

This clonotype was detected ten times or more. The chain recombines TRBV12-3 or TRBV12-4 with TRBJ2-1; 13 bases fit TRBD2. Trimming took 5 bases from V and 4 from J; bases not matched to a gene: 5. The CDR3 runs to 16 residues. In nucleotides, the CDR3 is TGTGCCAGCAGTAGGCGGACTAGCGGGAGTTACAATGAGCAGTTCTTC. Encoded protein: CASSRRTSGSYNEQFF.

In its sample, this clonotype was seen many times. The chain has TRBV20-1 and TRBJ2-7; TRBD2 matches 7 bases. J gave up 3 bases and V 0 bases, and 11 bases lay outside the gene matches. The CDR3 consists of 16 residues. The germline V gene has CDR1 DFQATT and CDR2 SNEGSKA (reference sequence). The CDR3 coding sequence is TGCAGTGCTAGAGACCCCAGGAGCGGGGCTCACTACGAGCAGTACTTC. It yields the protein CSARDPRSGAHYEQYF.

The chain uses TRBV6-5 and TRBJ2-1, with 7 bases fitting TRBD2. Germline CDR1 is MNHEY and CDR2 is SVGAGI. The CDR3 spans 15 residues. Trimming took 2 bases from V and 4 from J; bases not matched to a gene: 5. CDR3 sequence (DNA): TGTGCCAGCAGTTACGGGCCTAGCGGTTACAATGAGCAGTTCTTC. Protein: CASSYGPSGYNEQFF.

The chain recombines TRBV9 with TRBJ2-5; D is perhaps TRBD1 (6 bases). The CDR3 extends over 17 amino acids. Trimming removed 4 bases at V and 1 base at J, with 20 bases between. The V gene's germline CDR1 is SGDLS and CDR2 YYNGEE. Here the CDR3 reads CASSSPLDRVGQETQYF. In nucleotides, the CDR3 is TGTGCCAGCAGCTCCCCCCTGGACAGAGTCGGCCAAGAGACCCAGTACTTC. Full variable domain (outside the CDR3, taken from reference TRBV9 and TRBJ2-5): DSGVTQTPKHLITATGQRVTLRCSPRSGDLSVYWYQQSLDQGLQFLIQYYNGEERAKGNILERFSAQQFPDLHSELNLSSLELGDSALYFCASSSPLDRVGQETQYFGPGTRLLVL.

This clonotype was picked up many times. The V and J genes are TRBV12-3 or TRBV12-4 and TRBJ2-3, with no clear D. V lost 6 bases and J 1 base, leaving 8 bases between the germline ends. The CDR3 contains 13 residues. The CDR3: CASRRVRTDTQYF. The CDR3 DNA follows: TGTGCCAGCAGAAGGGTCCGCACAGATACGCAGTATTTT.

This clonotype showed up many times. The chain has TRBV18 and TRBJ1-2; D is undetermined. The CDR3 has 17 residues. Germline V gene sequence: CDR1 KGHSH, CDR2 LQKENI. V lost 0 bases to trimming and J lost 1 base, with 15 bases between them. The CDR3 loop reads CASSPPGVGQDNYGYTF. CDR3 nucleotides: TGTGCCAGCTCACCACCCGGTGTAGGGCAGGATAACTATGGCTACACCTTC. Full variable domain (outside the CDR3, taken from reference TRBV18 and TRBJ1-2): NAGVMQNPRHLVRRRGQEARLRCSPMKGHSHVYWYRQLPEEGLKFMVYLQKENIIDESGMPKERFSAEFPKEGPSILRIQQVVRGDSAAYFCASSPPGVGQDNYGYTFGSGTRLTVV.

This clonotype was counted at least ten times. J is TRBJ2-2 and V is TRBV25-1; weak D call: TRBD1 (6 bases). Trimming shortened V by 4 bases and J by 2 bases, and 23 bases separated the two germline ends. The CDR3 covers 19 residues. The V gene's germline CDR1 is MGHDK and CDR2 SYGVNS. CDR3 DNA sequence: TGTGCCAGCAGTGGGGGGCCGGGGAAGGCCGGAATTAACACCGGGGAGCTGTTTTTT. It encodes CASSGGPGKAGINTGELFF.

This clonotype showed up many times. V is TRBV3-1 and J is TRBJ2-1, with 9 bases lining up with TRBD2. The V gene's germline CDR1 is LGHDT and CDR2 YNNKEL (reference sequence). Trimming took 2 bases from V and 5 from J; bases not matched to a gene: 4. CDR3 length: 15 residues. The DNA of the CDR3 is TGTGCCAGCAGCCAACGCGCGGGGGGGAACAATGAGCAGTTCTTC. Its translation: CASSQRAGGNNEQFF.

This clonotype showed up just once. Being one base from a much bigger clone, this may be a read error. The rearrangement links TRBV18 to TRBJ2-3; 10 bases agree with TRBD1. The germline V gene has CDR1 KGHSH and CDR2 LQKENI. The CDR3 contains 14 residues. CDR3 residues: CASSGTGAADTQNF. CDR3 in DNA: TGTGCCAGCTCCGGGACAGGGGCGGCAGATACGCAGAATTTT.

The gene calls are TRBV4-2 and TRBJ2-7, with no clear D. The V and J ends lost 4 bases and 0 bases respectively, with 7 bases between them. The CDR3 runs to 13 residues. Germline V gives CDR1 LGHNA, CDR2 YNFKEQ. This CDR3 reads CASSLGHSYEQYF. The CDR3, as DNA: TGTGCCAGCAGCCTCGGCCACTCCTACGAGCAGTACTTC.

This clonotype was counted many times. The chain has TRBV5-1 and TRBJ2-3, with D perhaps given as TRBD1 or TRBD2 (5 bases each). This CDR3 has 14 residues. Germline CDR1 SGHRS, CDR2 YFSETQ. V was shortened by 7 bases and J by 6 bases, with 18 bases between the two germline ends. CDR3 amino acids: CASGVPGTSDTQYF. The CDR3 region has the DNA TGCGCCAGCGGGGTACCAGGGACGTCGGATACGCAGTATTTT.

This clonotype was seen at least ten times. This chain uses TRBV7-2 with TRBJ2-7; TRBD1 matches 9 bases. This CDR3 spans 15 amino acids. With V trimmed by 5 bases and J by 3 bases, 8 bases remained unmatched. From germline, CDR1 is SGHTA and CDR2 FQGNSA. CDR3 protein: CASSRGGDRVYEQYF. In DNA form, the CDR3 reads TGTGCCAGCAGCCGAGGGGGGGACAGGGTCTACGAGCAGTACTTC.

This clonotype was found many times. CDR3 loop: CASRRDRGAYGYTF. For the CDR3, the DNA is TGTGCCAGCAGACGGGACAGGGGCGCCTATGGCTACACCTTC. V usage is TRBV12-3 or TRBV12-4 and J usage is TRBJ1-2, with 10 bases aligning to TRBD1. J was trimmed by 4 bases and V by 6 bases; bases with no gene match: 5. The CDR3 consists of 14 residues.

This clonotype was recorded at least ten times. This chain links TRBV7-8 with TRBJ1-2; possibly TRBD1 for D (6 bases). There are 13 residues in the CDR3. V was clipped by 5 bases and J by 8 bases, with 15 bases between them. CDR1 is SGHVS, CDR2 FQNEAQ, per germline. In DNA form, the CDR3 reads TGTGCCAGCAGCCGGGCCAGGGGCCTCGGCTACACCTTC. Translated, it gives CASSRARGLGYTF.

This clonotype was counted at least ten times. V is TRBV9 and J is TRBJ2-3; perhaps D is TRBD1 or TRBD2 (5 bases each). Germline loops: CDR1 SGDLS, CDR2 YYNGEE. The V end lost 0 bases, the J end lost 0 bases, and 8 bases lay between the germline ends. This CDR3 has 15 residues. CDR3 sequence: CASSVGGASTDTQYF. DNA of the CDR3: TGTGCCAGCAGCGTAGGAGGGGCTAGCACAGATACGCAGTATTTT.

This clonotype was seen many times. The V gene is TRBV19, the J gene TRBJ2-1; perhaps TRBD1 as D (5 bases). Germline V gene lookup returns CDR1 LNHDA and CDR2 SQIVND (reference sequence). Trimming stripped 9 bases from V and 2 bases from J, with 8 bases between. This CDR3 contains 12 residues. The CDR3 DNA reads as TGTGCCAGCACGGACACCTACAATGAGCAGTTCTTC. As protein: CASTDTYNEQFF.

This clonotype was recorded many times. The chain couples TRBV5-1 to TRBJ2-7, with a weak D call TRBD2 (6 bases). Trimming removed 0 bases at V and 3 bases at J, with 28 bases between. CDR1 is SGHRS, CDR2 YFSETQ, per germline. The CDR3 is made up of 20 amino acids. The CDR3 DNA reads as TGCGCCAGCAGCTTGGCCTACTCCCCCGGAGGGATCGGCGTGTACTACGAGCAGTACTTC. Translation: CASSLAYSPGGIGVYYEQYF.

This clonotype was counted at least ten times. V usage is TRBV7-9 and J usage is TRBJ2-4, with D tentatively TRBD2 (6 bases). The CDR3 is made up of 14 amino acids. CDR1 and CDR2 from the germline V gene are SEHNR and FQNEAQ (reference sequence). V was shortened by 6 bases and J by 8 bases, with 17 bases between the two germline ends. For the CDR3, the DNA is TGTGCCAGCAGGCCCGTCCGCGGGACCGACATTCAGTACTTC. Amino acids: CASRPVRGTDIQYF.

This clonotype was detected ten times or more. The J gene is TRBJ2-7, the V gene TRBV15; 11 nucleotides align to TRBD2. The J segment lost 6 bases and the V segment lost 3 bases, leaving 4 bases of the junction unmatched. The germline gives CDR1 LNHNV, CDR2 YYDKDF (reference sequence). The CDR3 extends over 14 amino acids. Written as DNA, the CDR3 is TGTGCCACCAGCAGCCTAGCGGGAGGATTCGAGCAGTACTTC. It encodes CATSSLAGGFEQYF.

At least ten counts were recorded for this clonotype. The chain recombines TRBV7-2 with TRBJ2-6, with unresolved D. From germline, CDR1 is SGHTA and CDR2 FQGNSA. CDR3 size: 15 residues. Trimming removed 7 bases from V and 4 bases from J, with 14 bases in between. The CDR3 DNA is TGTGCCAGCACCATAGGGTGGCCCGGGGCCAACGTCCTGACTTTC. Protein sequence: CASTIGWPGANVLTF.

As concerns this clonotype: This may be a read error: a much more frequent sequence differs by one nucleotide. CDR3 bases: TGCAGTGCTAGACTAGCGGGACGAGAAACCGGGGAGCTGCTTTTT. It encodes CSARLAGRETGELLF. The chain couples TRBV20-1 to TRBJ2-2; 9 bases fit TRBD2. The CDR3 is made up of 15 amino acids. Germline lookup yields CDR1 DFQATT and CDR2 SNEGSKA (reference sequence).